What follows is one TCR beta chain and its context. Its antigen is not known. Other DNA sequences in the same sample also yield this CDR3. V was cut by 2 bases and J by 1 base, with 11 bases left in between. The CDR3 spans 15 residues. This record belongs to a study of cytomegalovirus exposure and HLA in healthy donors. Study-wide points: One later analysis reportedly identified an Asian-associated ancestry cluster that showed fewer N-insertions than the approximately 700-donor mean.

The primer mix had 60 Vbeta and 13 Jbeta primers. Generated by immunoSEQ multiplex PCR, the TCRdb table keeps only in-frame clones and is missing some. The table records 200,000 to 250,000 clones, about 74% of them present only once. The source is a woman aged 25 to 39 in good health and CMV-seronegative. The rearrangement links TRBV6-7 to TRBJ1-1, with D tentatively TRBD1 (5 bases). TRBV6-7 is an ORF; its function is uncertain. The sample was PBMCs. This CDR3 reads CASSYPRQTNTEAFF. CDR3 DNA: TGTGCCAGCAGTTACCCCAGACAGACGAACACTGAAGCTTTCTTT.